The clone carrying this TCR beta chain has a single count. Its specificity is not known. Since a much larger clone is just one base distant, this may be a read error. The sample is drawn from a study of regulatory T cells in long-lasting Graves disease. Time point defined: persistent/refractory GD, antithyroid drugs over 5 years with positive TRAb. Extracted RNA from PBMCs served as the source of the TCR library. To make TCR beta libraries, researchers used iRepertoire HTBI primers and Arm-PCR of CDR3 regions. A single record per CDR3 protein comes from TCRdb applying MiXCR to the multiplex PCR reads. This sample has about 660,000 distinct CDR3 sequences, with 30% found just once. Study results and caveats: The sample size was small, and this may have reduced accuracy. More public clonotypes were shared by persistent patients (about 2,700) than by new patients (roughly 970).

The sample in question was peripheral blood mononuclear cells (PBMCs), obtained when the disease was refractory, from a patient treated with antithyroid drugs. The sequence came from a female donor with Graves disease.

The CDR3 sequence is CASSGRSWPTTEAFF. Written as DNA, the CDR3 is TGTGCCAGCAGTGGGAGGTCCTGGCCGACGACTGAAGCTTTCTTT. The rearrangement links TRBV28 to TRBJ1-1; D unclear. The CDR3 contains 15 residues. Germline CDR1 is MDHEN and CDR2 is SYDVKM. Trimming removed 5 bases from V and 5 bases from J, with 18 bases in between.